This TCR beta chain was captured by sequencing in a study of regulatory T cells in long-lasting Graves disease. Study outcomes and limitations: Persistent disease exhibited a predilection for TRBV28, TRBJ1-2 and TRBJ2-5.

The time point here: persistent/refractory GD, antithyroid drugs over 5 years with positive TRAb. Scientists built the TCR library using RNA that was extracted from PBMCs. CDR3 regions were amplified by Arm-PCR using iRepertoire HTBI primers to build TCR beta libraries. In TCRdb, the multiplex PCR reads were re-called with MiXCR into one record per CDR3 protein. Altogether about 470,000 distinct CDR3 sequences are present, roughly 21% being singletons, with the ten largest covering roughly 7.1%. The CDR3 extends over 14 amino acids. The germline CDR1 and CDR2 sequences are LNHNV and YYDKDF (reference sequence). The germline V and J ends were trimmed by 4 bases and 1 base, with 11 bases remaining between them. Concerning this clonotype itself: As yet, its antigen is unknown. Because it lacks the conserved phenylalanine or tryptophan at the end, this CDR3 is likely a read error.

The sequencing used peripheral blood mononuclear cells (PBMCs), collected when the disease was refractory, from a patient treated with antithyroid drugs. This chain links TRBV15 with TRBJ2-7; D is uncertain. The TCR was taken from a female donor with Graves disease. The CDR3 protein is CATSTRQASYEQYS. The DNA of the CDR3 is TGTGCCACCAGCACCCGCCAAGCTTCCTACGAGCAGTACTCC.